A selection of T cell receptor beta chains follows, all from one sample in a study of blood T cell repertoires in COVID-19. Only in-frame clones appear in the TCRdb table, and some are missing; sequencing was by immunoSEQ multiplex PCR. The data show about 120,000 clones, about 83% seen once. Sequencing was carried out using PBMCs or T cells enriched from blood (not recorded which). The receptor source for this set is a woman in her 30s who had recovered from COVID-19. Each CDR3 is given with its conserved first and last residue. D genes are given only for firm matches. The size field is filled for only some rows; it gives once, few, many or a size class.

v_call	d_call	clone_size	j_call	cdr3_aa	cdr3_nt
TRBV18	-	-	TRBJ2-5	CASSPRRTEETQYF	TGTGCCAGCTCACCACGCAGGACAGAGGAGACCCAGTACTTC
TRBV3-1/TRBV3-2	TRBD1	once	TRBJ2-7	CASSPRTGWSYEQYF	TGTGCCAGCAGCCCCCGGACAGGGTGGTCCTACGAGCAGTACTTC
TRBV19	-	-	TRBJ2-1	CASSMVAASYNEQFF	TGTGCCAGTAGTATGGTAGCGGCCTCCTACAATGAGCAGTTCTTC
TRBV28	-	-	TRBJ1-2	CASSLDSNYGYTF	TGTGCCAGCAGTTTAGACAGTAACTATGGCTACACCTTC
TRBV18	-	once	TRBJ2-2	CASSPLRRENTGELFF	TGTGCCAGCTCACCACTGAGGCGGGAGAACACCGGGGAGCTGTTTTTT
TRBV7-2	-	-	TRBJ2-7	CASSLESSRTYEQYF	TGTGCCAGCAGCTTAGAGTCTAGCAGAACCTACGAGCAGTACTTC
TRBV5-6	-	-	TRBJ1-6	CASGLKTNFSPLHF	TGTGCCAGCGGTTTAAAGACAAACTTCTCACCCCTCCACTTT
TRBV9	TRBD2	-	TRBJ2-3	CASSTSPGTSIDTQYF	TGTGCCAGCAGCACCTCTCCCGGGACTAGCATAGATACGCAGTATTTT
TRBV6-5	TRBD1	-	TRBJ1-6	CASNRQGNYNSPLHF	TGTGCCAGCAATCGACAGGGCAACTATAATTCACCCCTCCACTTT
TRBV30	TRBD2	-	TRBJ2-3	CAWSELAGGLDTQYF	TGTGCCTGGAGTGAACTAGCGGGAGGGCTGGATACGCAGTATTTT
TRBV30	-	-	TRBJ1-4	CAWRLVCVVNEKLFF	TGTGCCTGGAGATTGGTTTGCGTGGTTAATGAAAAACTGTTTTTT
TRBV5-1	TRBD2	-	TRBJ2-1	CASRRLAGGLNEQFF	TGCGCCAGCCGGAGACTAGCGGGAGGGCTCAATGAGCAGTTCTTC
TRBV3-1/TRBV3-2	-	-	TRBJ2-2	CASSHRIAERDTGELFF	TGTGCCAGCAGCCACAGGATAGCGGAGAGGGACACCGGGGAGCTGTTTTTT
TRBV28	-	-	TRBJ2-5	CASSLSGSRGETQYF	TGTGCCAGCAGTTTATCTGGCAGCCGGGGAGAGACCCAGTACTTC
TRBV5-4	TRBD1	-	TRBJ2-5	CASSQQTGLPSGTQYF	TGTGCCAGCAGCCAACAGACAGGGTTGCCCTCAGGGACCCAGTACTTC
TRBV4-2	-	-	TRBJ2-2	CASSQDFRVGGELFF	TGTGCCAGCAGCCAAGACTTCCGGGTAGGCGGGGAGCTGTTTTTT
TRBV28	TRBD1	-	TRBJ1-3	CASSLTFLTGGKDTIYF	TGTGCCAGCAGTTTAACCTTTTTGACAGGGGGCAAAGACACCATATATTTT
TRBV7-6	TRBD2	-	TRBJ2-1	CASSPREGLGNEQFF	TGTGCCAGCAGCCCACGGGAGGGCCTCGGCAATGAGCAGTTCTTC
TRBV3-1/TRBV3-2	TRBD2	-	TRBJ2-1	CASSQDPGTEGLGIDNEQFF	TGTGCCAGCAGCCAAGACCCCGGGACGGAGGGACTAGGGATAGACAATGAGCAGTTCTTC
TRBV28	-	few	TRBJ1-1	CASIPRGGSTEAFF	TGTGCCAGCATTCCGAGGGGGGGATCCACTGAAGCTTTCTTT
TRBV4-1	-	-	TRBJ2-6	CASSQDRGGANVLTF	TGCGCCAGCAGCCAAGACAGGGGTGGGGCCAACGTCCTGACTTTC
TRBV20-1	-	-	TRBJ2-3	CSASRDSTDTQYF	TGCAGTGCTAGTCGGGACTCCACAGATACGCAGTATTTT
TRBV21-1	-	-	TRBJ2-3	CASSKAALPSGPDTDTQYF	TGTGCCAGCAGCAAAGCAGCCCTTCCTAGCGGGCCAGACACAGATACGCAGTATTTT
TRBV4-1	TRBD2	-	TRBJ2-3	CASRREGPGDTQYF	TGCGCCAGCAGGCGGGAGGGCCCGGGGGATACGCAGTATTTT
TRBV30	TRBD1	-	TRBJ1-6	CAWMGTDNSPLHF	TGTGCCTGGATGGGGACAGATAATTCACCCCTCCACTTT
TRBV18	TRBD2	-	TRBJ2-3	CASSLRPRTSGITDTQYF	TGTGCCAGCTCACTCCGCCCTCGGACTAGCGGGATAACAGATACGCAGTATTTT
TRBV5-3	-	-	TRBJ2-1	CARSFWRRLANEQFF	TGTGCCAGAAGCTTTTGGAGAAGATTGGCCAATGAGCAGTTCTTC
TRBV20-1	TRBD2	-	TRBJ2-3	CSASVGGRPYTDTQYF	TGCAGTGCTAGTGTGGGCGGGAGGCCCTACACAGATACGCAGTATTTT
TRBV6-5	-	-	TRBJ1-5	CASSFPGDYSNQPQHF	TGTGCCAGCAGTTTTCCAGGCGACTATAGCAATCAGCCCCAGCATTTT
TRBV7-2	-	-	TRBJ1-6	CASSLPPGHQRHF	TGTGCCAGCAGCTTACCCCCGGGACACCAGCGTCATTTT
TRBV7-2	-	-	TRBJ1-5	CASRRNSNQPQHF	TGTGCCAGCAGGAGAAATAGCAATCAGCCCCAGCATTTT
TRBV28	TRBD2	-	TRBJ2-3	CASSFGGRAGTDTQYF	TGTGCCAGCAGTTTTGGCGGGAGGGCGGGCACAGATACGCAGTATTTT
TRBV7-2	TRBD1	-	TRBJ1-4	CASSSRTGTNEKLFF	TGTGCCAGCAGCTCTAGGACAGGAACTAATGAAAAACTGTTTTTT
TRBV7-8	TRBD2	-	TRBJ2-7	CASFGQTGTSSSSYEQYF	TGTGCCAGCTTCGGTCAAACCGGGACTAGCTCTAGCTCCTACGAGCAGTACTTC
TRBV5-1	TRBD2	-	TRBJ2-4	CASHHDGGGLAKNIQYF	TGCGCCAGCCACCACGACGGGGGAGGGCTCGCCAAAAACATTCAGTACTTC
TRBV28	-	-	TRBJ1-4	CASSSRAGWSRRGKLFF	TGTGCCAGCAGTTCCAGGGCAGGGTGGTCTCGCCGAGGAAAACTGTTTTTT
TRBV4-2	-	-	TRBJ1-3	CASSQDLRSSGNTIYF	TGTGCCAGCAGCCAAGATCTACGTAGCTCTGGAAACACCATATATTTT
TRBV28	-	-	TRBJ2-1	CASSIFDEQFF	TGTGCCAGCAGTATTTTCGATGAGCAGTTCTTC
TRBV11-1	-	-	TRBJ2-3	CASSLGLAPSTDTQYF	TGTGCCAGCAGCTTAGGGCTAGCTCCTAGCACAGATACGCAGTATTTT
TRBV14	-	-	TRBJ2-5	CASSQEIGSGLETQYF	TGTGCCAGCAGCCAGGAGATAGGGTCAGGGCTAGAGACCCAGTACTTC
TRBV18	-	-	TRBJ2-2	CASSPRRRTGRDKLARRTGELFF	TGTGCCAGCTCACCACGAAGACGTACCGGTCGGGACAAACTAGCGAGGCGGACCGGGGAGCTGTTTTTT
TRBV29-1	TRBD2	-	TRBJ2-7	CSVGSGRSMYEQYF	TGCAGCGTTGGTAGCGGGAGGTCTATGTACGAGCAGTACTTC
TRBV10-3	-	once	TRBJ1-2	CAISESWGGNYGYTF	TGTGCCATCAGTGAGTCGTGGGGGGGAAACTATGGCTACACCTTC